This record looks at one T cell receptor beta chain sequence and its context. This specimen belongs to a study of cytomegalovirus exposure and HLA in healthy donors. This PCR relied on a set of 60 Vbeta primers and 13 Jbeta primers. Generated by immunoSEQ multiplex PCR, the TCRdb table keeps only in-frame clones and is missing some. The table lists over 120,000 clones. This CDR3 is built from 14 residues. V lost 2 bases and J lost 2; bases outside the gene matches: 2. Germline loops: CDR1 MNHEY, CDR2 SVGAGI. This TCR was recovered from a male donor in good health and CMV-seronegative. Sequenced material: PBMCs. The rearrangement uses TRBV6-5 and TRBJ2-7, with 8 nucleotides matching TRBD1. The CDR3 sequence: CASSYAGGPYEQYF. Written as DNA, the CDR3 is TGTGCCAGCAGTTACGCAGGGGGCCCCTACGAGCAGTACTTC.